This TCR beta chain derives from a study of graft-versus-host responses after intestinal transplantation. Study-level information: Transplant types were multivisceral, liver-intestinal, or isolated intestinal. All recipients were given anti-thymocyte globulin induction, and tacrolimus and steroids were then administered for 2 to 4 years.

The study, taken as a whole, reports: Some GvH clones appeared in ileal mucosa or blood before recipient bone marrow. Early after transplant, HvG clones declined as circulating GvH clones peaked.

Germline V gene data show CDR1 as SGHNT and CDR2 as YYREEE (reference sequence). The ends lost 0 bases at V and 3 bases at J; junction bases unmatched: 10. CDR3 size: 18 residues. With regard to this clone: What it binds is unknown.

Clones were sequenced by immunoSEQ multiplex PCR, and TCRdb holds only the in-frame ones, with some missing. The repertoire has 100,000 or so clones, roughly 93% of them found once; the top ten carry 1% to 1.4%. The sample in question was unstimulated CD8+ T cells sorted from spleen or lymph node cells, obtained before transplant. This receptor was identified in a human donor who was the organ donor for an intestinal transplant. The J gene is TRBJ1-3, the V gene TRBV5-4; 9 nucleotides agree with TRBD1. CDR3 nucleotides: TGTGCCAGCAGCTTGGGACAGGGGGAAGTACGTCGTGGAAACACCATATATTTT. This translates into CASSLGQGEVRRGNTIYF.